The 12 T cell receptor beta chains below come from one sample, sequenced in a study of T cell changes during pregnancy in multiple sclerosis. TCRdb keeps only in-frame clones here, not all; method: immunoSEQ multiplex PCR. The repertoire holds about 48,000 clones, about 88% seen once, with around 1.2% in the top ten. The sample was CD4+ T cells from peripheral blood mononuclear cells, taken in the second trimester of pregnancy. The receptors were gathered from a female donor with multiple sclerosis, enrolled in a pregnancy study.

This chain joins TRBV10-3 and TRBJ2-5; the match to TRBD2 covers 10 bases. Germline V CDR1 and CDR2: ENHRY, SYGVKD. CDR3 size: 16 residues. V shed 2 bases and J 5 bases; nucleotides not matched to a gene: 8. This CDR3 is CAISERLAGVGETQYF. CDR3 coding DNA: TGTGCCATCAGTGAGAGGCTAGCGGGAGTTGGGGAGACCCAGTACTTC.

This chain uses TRBV11-2 with TRBJ1-3; D remains ambiguous. The CDR3 has 16 residues. Trimming took 0 bases from V and 0 from J, leaving 9 bases between them. Germline assignment: CDR1 SGHAT and CDR2 FQNNGV. CDR3 in amino acids: CASSLDHFNSGNTIYF. The CDR3 region has the DNA TGTGCCAGCAGCTTAGATCACTTTAACTCTGGAAACACCATATATTTT.

The chain has TRBV6-6 and TRBJ1-3; D is uncertain. CDR3 length: 15 amino acids. V dropped 5 bases and J dropped 4 bases, with 15 bases sitting between them. CDR1 is MNHNY and CDR2 is SVGAGI in the germline V gene (reference sequence). The CDR3: CASSNQVSGGNTIYF. CDR3 nucleotides: TGTGCCAGCAGTAATCAGGTTTCGGGAGGAAACACCATATATTTT.

The count of this clone is one. The chain uses TRBV7-2 and TRBJ1-1; the D gene is possibly TRBD1 (6 bases). Germline CDR1 and CDR2: SGHTA and FQGNSA. The CDR3 length is 15 residues. The V end was cut by 5 bases, the J end by 0 bases, with 13 bases between. CDR3 DNA: TGTGCCAGCAGCCCCGGACAGTTAATGAACACTGAAGCTTTCTTT. Its protein is CASSPGQLMNTEAFF.

The chain employs TRBV7-9 and TRBJ2-3; 10 bases agree with TRBD2. This CDR3 is 15 amino acids long. The junction had 2 bases not matched to a gene; V was cut back by 4 bases and J by 1 base. CDR1 and CDR2 (germline): SEHNR, FQNEAQ (reference sequence). CDR3 DNA sequence: TGTGCCAGCAGCTCCGGGACTAGCGGCACAGATACGCAGTATTTT. It is translated as CASSSGTSGTDTQYF.

The chain's CDR3 is CASSLAGVANTGELFF. CDR3 coding DNA: TGTGCCAGCAGCTTAGCAGGGGTAGCTAACACCGGGGAGCTGTTTTTT. The chain combines TRBV7-2 with TRBJ2-2; weak D call: TRBD1 (5 bases). The CDR3 consists of 16 residues. Germline-derived CDR1 and CDR2 are SGHTA and FQGNSA. V was clipped by 0 bases and J by 2 bases, with 10 bases between them. The full variable domain, in which reference TRBV7-2 and TRBJ2-2 provide the parts outside the CDR3, is GAGVSQSPSNKVTEKGKDVELRCDPISGHTALYWYRQSLGQGLEFLIYFQGNSAPDKSGLPSDRFSAERTGGSVSTLTIQRTQQEDSAVYLCASSLAGVANTGELFFGEGSRLTVL.

This chain joins TRBV5-6 and TRBJ2-2; D is ambiguous. The CDR3 is made up of 16 amino acids. V gave up 0 bases and J gave up 7 bases, with 16 bases separating them. Germline V gene data show CDR1 as SGHDT and CDR2 as YYEEEE. The CDR3 spells CASSLDLRSRGGELFF. Here the CDR3 DNA reads TGTGCCAGCAGCTTGGATTTAAGGAGCAGAGGCGGGGAGCTGTTTTTT.

The chain employs TRBV4-1 and TRBJ2-1; D is unresolved. The CDR3 is 15 amino acids. Germline V gene sequence: CDR1 MGHRA, CDR2 YSYEKL. Deletions cut 4 bases from V and 5 bases from J, with 15 bases between. The CDR3, as DNA: TGCGCCAGCAGCCTTGGAGTCATTAACGACAATGAGCAGTTCTTC. Its protein product is CASSLGVINDNEQFF.

The chain links TRBV6-1 to TRBJ2-3; 9 positions agree with TRBD2. The germline gives CDR1 MNHNS, CDR2 SASEGT. This CDR3 contains 18 residues. Trimming cost V 2 bases and J 4 bases; bases outside gene matches: 13. CDR3 loop: CASSELGISGSGADTQYF. As DNA, the CDR3 is TGTGCCAGCAGTGAACTTGGCATTAGCGGGAGTGGGGCAGATACGCAGTATTTT.

The CDR3 DNA reads as TGTGCCAGCAGCCCAGGGAAGTCTGAAAAACTGTTTTTT. It codes for CASSPGKSEKLFF. The J gene is TRBJ1-4, the V gene TRBV11-2; possibly TRBD1 for D (5 bases). Trimming removed 5 bases from V and 7 bases from J, with 11 bases in between. This CDR3 contains 13 residues. The V gene's germline CDR1 is SGHAT and CDR2 FQNNGV.

The chain uses TRBV12-1 and TRBJ1-5. TRBV12-1 corresponds to a pseudogene. The CDR3 runs to 13 residues. The CDR3 spells CASLKDSNQPQHF. CDR3 nucleotides: TGTGCCAGCCTAAAAGATAGCAATCAGCCCCAGCATTTT.

The chain joins TRBV10-1 to TRBJ1-2; D uncertain. This CDR3 is 13 amino acids long. Germline loops: CDR1 WNHNN, CDR2 SYGVQD (reference sequence). The V end was cut by 5 bases, the J end by 6 bases, with 13 bases between. CDR3 region: CASSPDGNNGYTF. Written as DNA, the CDR3 is TGCGCCAGCAGTCCGGACGGGAACAATGGCTACACCTTC.